Listed below are T cell receptor beta chains from one sample, sequenced in a study of T cell repertoires in cytomegalovirus infection. For these TCRs, the target antigens are not known. TCRdb fed the reads into MiXCR, producing one record per CDR3 protein. The table shows 680,000 or so distinct CDR3 sequences, with about 30% occurring only once. The sample consisted of cultured PBMCs, taken from culture after CMV antigen stimulation. The source of these receptors is a human donor in good health (CMV status not recorded). Some clones in this sample may be carry-over from other donors' samples. CDR3s include the opening cysteine and the closing phenylalanine or tryptophan. D genes are given only for firm matches. Rows give clone size only sometimes, using once, few, many, or a class for an expanded clone.

D gene: NA; J gene: TRBJ2-1; V gene: TRBV12-3/TRBV12-4; clone size: NA; CDR3 protein: CASSLQPSYNEQFF; CDR3 DNA: TGTGCCAGCAGTTTACAGCCCTCCTACAATGAGCAGTTCTTC
D gene: TRBD2; J gene: TRBJ2-1; V gene: TRBV7-9; clone size: few; CDR3 protein: CASSLSTRGGTYNEQFF; CDR3 DNA: TGTGCCAGCAGCCTCTCAACCCGGGGGGGCACCTACAATGAGCAGTTCTTC
D gene: NA; J gene: TRBJ2-5; V gene: TRBV7-2; clone size: many; CDR3 protein: CASSLRGIETQYF; CDR3 DNA: TGTGCCAGCAGCTTAAGGGGAATCGAGACCCAGTACTTC
D gene: NA; J gene: TRBJ2-5; V gene: TRBV12-3/TRBV12-4; clone size: few; CDR3 protein: CASSFQGRETQYF; CDR3 DNA: TGTGCCAGCAGTTTTCAGGGCCGGGAGACCCAGTACTTC
D gene: TRBD1; J gene: TRBJ1-6; V gene: TRBV5-1; clone size: NA; CDR3 protein: CASSLARDSAENSPLHF; CDR3 DNA: TGCGCCAGCAGCTTGGCCAGGGACAGCGCCGAAAATTCACCCCTCCACTTT
D gene: NA; J gene: TRBJ1-2; V gene: TRBV20-1; clone size: NA; CDR3 protein: CSAPATSTNYGYTF; CDR3 DNA: TGCAGTGCTCCAGCCACCTCTACGAACTATGGCTACACCTTC
D gene: NA; J gene: TRBJ2-7; V gene: TRBV7-6; clone size: few; CDR3 protein: CASSSATAFSYEQYF; CDR3 DNA: TGTGCCAGCAGCTCCGCGACGGCCTTCTCCTACGAGCAGTACTTC
D gene: NA; J gene: TRBJ2-5; V gene: TRBV7-9; clone size: NA; CDR3 protein: CASSLTTRGLGETQYF; CDR3 DNA: TGTGCCAGCAGCCTAACAACGCGGGGGCTCGGGGAGACCCAGTACTTC
D gene: TRBD2; J gene: TRBJ2-5; V gene: TRBV12-3/TRBV12-4; clone size: many; CDR3 protein: CASSTSGRETQYF; CDR3 DNA: TGTGCCAGCAGTACTAGCGGGAGAGAGACCCAGTACTTC
D gene: TRBD2; J gene: TRBJ2-1; V gene: TRBV20-1; clone size: NA; CDR3 protein: CSAYSSSGSFNEQFF; CDR3 DNA: TGCAGTGCTTACTCTTCTAGCGGGAGTTTCAATGAGCAGTTCTTC
D gene: NA; J gene: TRBJ2-7; V gene: TRBV7-4; clone size: NA; CDR3 protein: CASSPGIGTDSYEQYF; CDR3 DNA: TGTGCCAGCAGCCCGGGAATAGGGACTGACTCCTACGAGCAGTACTTC
D gene: TRBD1; J gene: TRBJ1-6; V gene: TRBV12-3/TRBV12-4; clone size: NA; CDR3 protein: CASSLTGQINSPLHF; CDR3 DNA: TGTGCCAGCAGCCTCACGGGACAGATTAATTCACCCCTCCACTTT
D gene: NA; J gene: TRBJ2-3; V gene: TRBV7-9; clone size: NA; CDR3 protein: CASRRGGPSTDTQYF; CDR3 DNA: TGTGCCAGCAGGAGGGGGGGACCAAGCACAGATACGCAGTATTTT
D gene: NA; J gene: TRBJ1-4; V gene: TRBV7-2; clone size: few; CDR3 protein: CASSASGSNEKLFF; CDR3 DNA: TGTGCCAGCAGCGCCTCCGGGAGCAATGAAAAACTGTTTTTT
D gene: NA; J gene: TRBJ2-4; V gene: TRBV20-1; clone size: once; CDR3 protein: CSARRDTLAKNIQYF; CDR3 DNA: TGCAGTGCTAGGCGGGATACCTTGGCCAAAAACATTCAGTACTTC
D gene: TRBD2; J gene: TRBJ2-1; V gene: TRBV12-3/TRBV12-4; clone size: NA; CDR3 protein: CASRFSGRLEQFF; CDR3 DNA: TGTGCCAGCAGATTTAGCGGGAGGTTAGAGCAGTTCTTC
D gene: NA; J gene: TRBJ1-1; V gene: TRBV7-9; clone size: few; CDR3 protein: CASSFNPNTEAFF; CDR3 DNA: TGTGCCAGCAGCTTTAACCCTAACACTGAAGCTTTCTTT
D gene: NA; J gene: TRBJ2-7; V gene: TRBV7-2; clone size: NA; CDR3 protein: CASTNRDYEQYF; CDR3 DNA: TGTGCCAGCACGAACAGGGACTACGAGCAGTACTTC
D gene: NA; J gene: TRBJ1-6; V gene: TRBV10-3; clone size: few; CDR3 protein: CAMGTTTGPNSPLHF; CDR3 DNA: TGTGCCATGGGGACCACGACAGGACCGAATTCACCCCTCCACTTT
D gene: NA; J gene: TRBJ2-3; V gene: TRBV12-3/TRBV12-4; clone size: few; CDR3 protein: CAAGETGHKIGTDTQYF; CDR3 DNA: TGTGCAGCGGGCGAGACAGGGCATAAGATAGGAACAGATACGCAGTATTTT
D gene: TRBD2; J gene: TRBJ2-3; V gene: TRBV7-2; clone size: many; CDR3 protein: CASSLVGTSGFTDTQYF; CDR3 DNA: TGTGCCAGCAGCTTAGTAGGGACTAGCGGATTCACAGATACGCAGTATTTT
D gene: NA; J gene: TRBJ2-1; V gene: TRBV5-1; clone size: few; CDR3 protein: CASSLSTHNEQFF; CDR3 DNA: TGCGCCAGCAGCTTGTCAACTCACAATGAGCAGTTCTTC
D gene: NA; J gene: TRBJ1-5; V gene: TRBV28; clone size: NA; CDR3 protein: CASVTLGNQPQHF; CDR3 DNA: TGTGCCAGTGTCACCTTAGGGAATCAGCCCCAGCATTTT
D gene: TRBD2; J gene: TRBJ2-1; V gene: TRBV24-1; clone size: NA; CDR3 protein: CATSDLGLAGDNEQFF; CDR3 DNA: TGTGCCACCAGTGACCTAGGACTAGCGGGGGACAATGAGCAGTTCTTC
D gene: TRBD2; J gene: TRBJ2-3; V gene: TRBV4-2; clone size: NA; CDR3 protein: CASSQDGTSGGAADTQYF; CDR3 DNA: TGTGCCAGCAGCCAAGATGGGACTAGCGGGGGGGCAGCAGATACGCAGTATTTT
D gene: TRBD1; J gene: TRBJ2-5; V gene: TRBV5-1; clone size: NA; CDR3 protein: CASSLGDRKLETQYF; CDR3 DNA: TGCGCCAGCAGCTTGGGGGACAGAAAATTAGAGACCCAGTACTTC
D gene: TRBD2; J gene: TRBJ2-5; V gene: TRBV7-9; clone size: NA; CDR3 protein: CASSPTGLAGKFRETQYF; CDR3 DNA: TGTGCCAGCAGCCCAACGGGACTAGCGGGGAAGTTTAGGGAGACCCAGTACTTC
D gene: TRBD2; J gene: TRBJ2-1; V gene: TRBV6-6; clone size: NA; CDR3 protein: CASSYPLAGLDEQFF; CDR3 DNA: TGTGCCAGCAGTTACCCACTAGCGGGGCTGGATGAGCAGTTCTTC
D gene: NA; J gene: TRBJ2-1; V gene: TRBV12-3/TRBV12-4; clone size: NA; CDR3 protein: CASSLGTGRGEQFF; CDR3 DNA: TGTGCCAGCAGTTTAGGGACAGGGAGGGGTGAGCAGTTCTTC
D gene: NA; J gene: TRBJ2-1; V gene: TRBV7-2; clone size: NA; CDR3 protein: CASSPSSESYNEQFF; CDR3 DNA: TGTGCCAGCAGCCCCTCTAGCGAATCCTACAATGAGCAGTTCTTC
D gene: TRBD2; J gene: TRBJ2-2; V gene: TRBV7-2; clone size: many; CDR3 protein: CASSFSGRGTGELFF; CDR3 DNA: TGTGCCAGCAGCTTTAGCGGGAGGGGTACCGGGGAGCTGTTTTTT
D gene: NA; J gene: TRBJ2-3; V gene: TRBV29-1; clone size: NA; CDR3 protein: CSYSRLADTQYF; CDR3 DNA: TGCAGCTATAGTCGATTGGCAGATACGCAGTATTTT
D gene: TRBD2; J gene: TRBJ2-7; V gene: TRBV6-5; clone size: NA; CDR3 protein: CASSGTSGPTYEQYF; CDR3 DNA: TGTGCCAGCAGTGGGACTAGCGGGCCGACCTACGAGCAGTACTTC
D gene: TRBD2; J gene: TRBJ2-1; V gene: TRBV5-4; clone size: few; CDR3 protein: CASSRTSGSTSYNEQFF; CDR3 DNA: TGTGCCAGCAGCCGGACTAGCGGGAGTACTTCCTACAATGAGCAGTTCTTC
D gene: NA; J gene: TRBJ1-2; V gene: TRBV4-1; clone size: NA; CDR3 protein: CASSQDPGMGYGYTF; CDR3 DNA: TGCGCCAGCAGCCAAGATCCGGGGATGGGGTATGGCTACACCTTC
D gene: TRBD2; J gene: TRBJ2-1; V gene: TRBV6-1; clone size: NA; CDR3 protein: CASSEAGGGAYNEQFF; CDR3 DNA: TGTGCCAGCAGTGAAGCAGGCGGGGGGGCATACAATGAGCAGTTCTTC
D gene: TRBD2; J gene: TRBJ2-7; V gene: TRBV6-8; clone size: few; CDR3 protein: CASSPFGSGGRREQYF; CDR3 DNA: TGTGCCAGCAGTCCCTTTGGGAGCGGGGGCCGCCGCGAGCAGTACTTC